This T cell receptor (beta chain) originates from a study of T cells in narcolepsy. About the study: Donors had narcolepsy type 1 or type 2, or were healthy controls. The study's findings and limits: Blood of same and different patients, but not healthy controls, reportedly held recurring autoreactive clonotypes. HCRT-specific and TRIB2-specific autoreactive clonotypes appeared among same-patient CSF and blood CD4+ clonotypes. No autoreactive T cell clone sequences appeared in some memory CD4+ repertoires.

Assay used: immunoSEQ multiplex PCR; TCRdb lists only in-frame clones, some missing. In the table there are 35,000 to 40,000 clones, 70% to 85% of which are singletons. As concerns this clone: Its specificity is not known.

This CDR3 is built from 14 residues. Trimming shortened V by 2 bases and J by 0 bases, and 8 bases separated the two germline ends. Germline V gives CDR1 SGHTA, CDR2 FQGNSA. The chain recombines TRBV7-2 with TRBJ2-7, with D perhaps matching TRBD1 (6 bases). This sequence was found in a human donor with narcolepsy. The sequencing sample was made of CD45RA- memory CD4+ T cells from PBMCs. CDR3 loop: CASSLSRGSYEQYF. Here the CDR3 DNA reads TGTGCCAGCAGCTTAAGCAGGGGCTCCTACGAGCAGTACTTC.